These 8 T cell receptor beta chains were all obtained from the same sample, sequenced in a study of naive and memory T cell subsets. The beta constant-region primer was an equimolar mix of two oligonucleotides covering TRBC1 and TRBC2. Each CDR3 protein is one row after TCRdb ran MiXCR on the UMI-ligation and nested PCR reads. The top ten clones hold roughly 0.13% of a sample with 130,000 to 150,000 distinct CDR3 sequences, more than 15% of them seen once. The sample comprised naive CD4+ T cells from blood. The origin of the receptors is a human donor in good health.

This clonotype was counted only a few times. The CDR3 region is CSARDLRLAKSDTQYF. CDR3 nucleotide sequence: TGCAGTGCTAGAGATCTTCGGCTAGCGAAGTCAGATACGCAGTATTTT. This chain connects TRBV20-1 to TRBJ2-3, with TRBD2 as a possible D gene (6 bases). CDR3 length: 16 amino acids. Germline CDR1 is DFQATT and CDR2 is SNEGSKA (reference sequence). The V and J ends lost 0 bases and 4 bases respectively, with 17 bases between them.

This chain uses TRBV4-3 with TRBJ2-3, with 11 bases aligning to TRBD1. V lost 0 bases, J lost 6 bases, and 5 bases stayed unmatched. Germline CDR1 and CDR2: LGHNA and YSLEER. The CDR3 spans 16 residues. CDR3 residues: CASSQDGQGAVDTQYF. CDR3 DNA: TGCGCCAGCAGCCAAGATGGACAGGGGGCCGTGGATACGCAGTATTTT.

CDR3 sequence: CASSYRDRGNNEQFF. CDR3 DNA sequence: TGTGCCAGCAGCTACCGGGACAGGGGGAATAATGAGCAGTTCTTC. The rearrangement uses TRBV7-8 and TRBJ2-1, with 11 bases lining up with TRBD1. Germline CDR1 and CDR2: SGHVS and FQNEAQ. The CDR3 spans 15 residues. J lost 7 bases, V lost 4 bases, and 6 bases had no gene match.

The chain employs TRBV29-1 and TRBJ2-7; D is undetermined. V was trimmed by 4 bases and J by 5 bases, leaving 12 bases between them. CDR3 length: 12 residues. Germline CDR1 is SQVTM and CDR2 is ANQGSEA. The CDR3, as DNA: TGCAGCGTTGTATCCACGACGCACGAGCAGTACTTC. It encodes CSVVSTTHEQYF.

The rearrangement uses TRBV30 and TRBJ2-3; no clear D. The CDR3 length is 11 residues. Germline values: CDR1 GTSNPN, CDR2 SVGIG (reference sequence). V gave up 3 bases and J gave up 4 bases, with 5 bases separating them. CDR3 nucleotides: TGTGCCTGGAGCATCCCAGATACGCAGTATTTT. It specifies CAWSIPDTQYF.

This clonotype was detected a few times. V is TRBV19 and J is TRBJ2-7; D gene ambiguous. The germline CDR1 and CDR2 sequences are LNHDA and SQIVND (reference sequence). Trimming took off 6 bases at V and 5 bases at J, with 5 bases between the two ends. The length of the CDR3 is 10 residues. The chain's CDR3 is CASSHHEQYF. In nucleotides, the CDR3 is TGTGCCAGTAGCCACCACGAGCAGTACTTC. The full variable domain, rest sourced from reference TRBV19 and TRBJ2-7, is DGGITQSPKYLFRKEGQNVTLSCEQNLNHDAMYWYRQDPGQGLRLIYYSQIVNDFQKGDIAEGYSVSREKKESFPLTVTSAQKNPTAFYLCASSHHEQYFGPGTRLTVT.

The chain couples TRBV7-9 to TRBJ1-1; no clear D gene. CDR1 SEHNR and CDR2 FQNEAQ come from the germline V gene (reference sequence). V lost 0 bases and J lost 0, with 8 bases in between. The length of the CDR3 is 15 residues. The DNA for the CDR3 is TGTGCCAGCAGCTTAGCGACAACCGTGAACACTGAAGCTTTCTTT. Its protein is CASSLATTVNTEAFF.

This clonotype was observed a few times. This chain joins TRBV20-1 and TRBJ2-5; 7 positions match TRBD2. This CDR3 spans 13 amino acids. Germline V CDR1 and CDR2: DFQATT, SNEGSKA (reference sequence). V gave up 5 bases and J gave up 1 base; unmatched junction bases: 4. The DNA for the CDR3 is TGCAGTGCTTTTACTAGCGCCCAAGAGACCCAGTACTTC. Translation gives CSAFTSAQETQYF.